This T cell receptor beta chain was retrieved from a study of shared clonotypes between healthy human individuals. Study observations and caveats: Large sequencing depth failed to make sorted-subset sequencing complete, rarefaction showed.

Assay used: immunoSEQ multiplex PCR; TCRdb lists only in-frame clones, some missing. Of about 2,500,000 clones in the sample, around 90% were seen once. Note on this clone: Its antigen is not identified.

The donors were all Caucasian adults (living in Nashville, Tennessee). Trimming cost V 7 bases and J 1 base, with 8 bases left between them. Germline CDR1 and CDR2: SNHLY and FYNNEI. This CDR3 region has 13 residues. The V and J genes are TRBV2 and TRBJ2-1; D perhaps matches TRBD2 (6 bases). The sequencing input was naive CD4+ T cells sorted from blood. Subset given: CD45RA+ positively selected. The clonotype originates from a man aged 18 to 29 in good health. The CDR3, as DNA: TGTGCCAGCATTCTAGCGTCCTACAATGAGCAGTTCTTC. This gives the protein CASILASYNEQFF.